The next 16 T cell receptor beta chains were all read from a single sample in a study of blood T cell repertoires in COVID-19. Clones were sequenced by immunoSEQ multiplex PCR, and TCRdb holds only the in-frame ones, with some missing. The sample shows around 250,000 clones, around 88% of them seen only once. The sequencing sample was made of peripheral blood. All receptors come from a man older than 75 with acute or convalescent COVID-19.

This clone appeared a few times. The genes are TRBV5-1 and TRBJ2-2; D might be TRBD1 (6 bases). The V gene's germline CDR1 is SGHRS and CDR2 YFSETQ. V was shortened by 0 bases and J by 5 bases, with 17 bases between the two germline ends. The CDR3 sequence is 17 residues long. The CDR3: CASSLVTGEFGTGELFF. The DNA of the CDR3 is TGCGCCAGCAGCTTGGTGACAGGAGAATTCGGAACCGGGGAGCTGTTTTTT.

The chain uses TRBV9 and TRBJ2-5, with 11 bases lining up with TRBD2. V gave up 3 bases and J gave up 1 base; unmatched junction bases: 5. This CDR3 has 16 amino acids. Per the germline V gene, CDR1 is SGDLS and CDR2 is YYNGEE. The CDR3: CASSAALAGGQETQYF. The CDR3, as DNA: TGTGCCAGCAGCGCAGCTCTAGCGGGGGGCCAAGAGACCCAGTACTTC.

This rearrangement joins TRBV6-5 to TRBJ1-1; 8 bases map to TRBD1. This CDR3 has 14 amino acids. The germline V gene has CDR1 MNHEY and CDR2 SVGAGI. Trimming at V came to 5 bases and at J to 7 bases, leaving 9 bases not matched to a gene. CDR3 region: CASSRRNRGDEAFF. The CDR3 coding sequence is TGTGCCAGCAGTCGCAGAAACAGGGGGGATGAAGCTTTCTTT.

The J gene is TRBJ1-5, the V gene TRBV6-5; possible D gene TRBD1, 6 bases. V lost 6 bases and J lost 6, with 15 bases in between. CDR1 is MNHEY, CDR2 SVGAGI, per germline. The CDR3 loop spans 14 amino acids. The chain's CDR3 is CASSASRDIQPQHF. DNA of the CDR3: TGTGCCAGCAGCGCGTCCCGGGACATTCAGCCCCAGCATTTT.

The V call is TRBV29-1, the J call TRBJ2-7; the D is unclear. V was cut by 4 bases and J by 0 bases, with 10 bases left in between. The CDR3 covers 13 residues. CDR1 and CDR2 from the germline V gene are SQVTM and ANQGSEA. The CDR3 spells CSVVFGGSYEQYF. For the CDR3, the DNA is TGCAGCGTTGTGTTTGGCGGCTCCTACGAGCAGTACTTC.

The genes are TRBV30 and TRBJ2-1; 15 nucleotides align to TRBD2. The V and J ends lost 4 bases and 8 bases, in that order; junction bases with no gene match: 3. Germline CDR1 reads GTSNPN; CDR2 reads SVGIG (reference sequence). The CDR3 sequence is 14 residues long. As DNA, the CDR3 is TGTGCCTGGACTGGACTAGCGGGAGGGGATGAGCAGTTCTTC. Its translation: CAWTGLAGGDEQFF.

In nucleotides, the CDR3 is TGCGCCAGCAGCTTGATGATGAGCTCCTACAATGAGCAGTTCTTC. Its protein product is CASSLMMSSYNEQFF. The V gene is TRBV5-1, the J gene TRBJ2-1; no clear D gene. Trimming stripped 1 base from V and 0 bases from J, with 8 bases between. From germline, CDR1 is SGHRS and CDR2 YFSETQ. The CDR3 is 15 residues long.

In DNA form, the CDR3 reads TGTGCCAGCAGCTTCGACAGTAAATCACCCCTCCACTTT. It translates to CASSFDSKSPLHF. This chain links TRBV7-9 with TRBJ1-6; a possible D gene is TRBD1 (5 bases). Trimming pared 3 bases from V and 10 bases from J, leaving 10 bases between. CDR1 SEHNR and CDR2 FQNEAQ come from the germline V gene (reference sequence). The CDR3 is 13 residues long.

The rearrangement links TRBV7-2 to TRBJ2-3; the D gene is possibly TRBD1 (6 bases). There are 17 residues in the CDR3. Trimming shortened V by 0 bases and J by 0 bases, and 13 bases separated the two germline ends. Germline V CDR1 and CDR2: SGHTA, FQGNSA. CDR3 DNA sequence: TGTGCCAGCAGCTTAGCGGGGGCTCTCCGAAGCACAGATACGCAGTATTTT. This sequence encodes CASSLAGALRSTDTQYF. The complete variable domain, with remaining parts taken from reference TRBV7-2 and TRBJ2-3, reads GAGVSQSPSNKVTEKGKDVELRCDPISGHTALYWYRQSLGQGLEFLIYFQGNSAPDKSGLPSDRFSAERTGGSVSTLTIQRTQQEDSAVYLCASSLAGALRSTDTQYFGPGTRLTVL.

This clone was seen once. The rearrangement links TRBV4-1 to TRBJ2-1, with 16 bases identical to TRBD2. This CDR3 has 20 residues. V dropped 0 bases and J dropped 9; count of bases not matched to a gene: 14. CDR1 is MGHRA and CDR2 is YSYEKL in the germline V gene. Here the CDR3 reads CASSQDRGTSGRAPAIEQFF. CDR3 nucleotide sequence: TGCGCCAGCAGCCAAGATAGGGGGACTAGCGGGAGGGCCCCGGCTATTGAGCAGTTCTTC.

The CDR3 loop reads CASSETGGTEAFF. In nucleotides, the CDR3 is TGTGCCAGCAGTGAGACAGGTGGAACTGAAGCTTTCTTT. The chain uses TRBV3-1 (or the pseudogene TRBV3-2) and TRBJ1-1; D possibly corresponds to TRBD1 (6 bases). The germline CDR1 and CDR2 sequences are LGHDT and YNNKEL (reference sequence). Trimming stripped 6 bases from V and 5 bases from J, with 13 bases between. CDR3 length: 13 residues.

The V gene is TRBV28, the J gene TRBJ1-4; D may be TRBD1 (5 bases). CDR3 length: 16 residues. The V and J ends lost 4 bases and 3 bases respectively, with 15 bases between them. Per the germline V gene, CDR1 is MDHEN and CDR2 is SYDVKM. Here the CDR3 reads CASSSHRSSANEKLFF. Here the CDR3 DNA reads TGTGCCAGCAGTTCCCACAGGAGTTCGGCTAATGAAAAACTGTTTTTT.

This sequence joins TRBV3-1 (or the pseudogene TRBV3-2) and TRBJ2-5; maybe TRBD1 (5 bases). Trimming removed 7 bases from V and 5 bases from J, with 11 bases in between. CDR1 LGHDT and CDR2 YNNKEL come from the germline V gene (reference sequence). This CDR3 contains 12 residues. The DNA for the CDR3 is TGTGCCAGCACCCTTGGGGCGGAGACCCAGTACTTC. Its translation: CASTLGAETQYF.

V and J are TRBV27 and TRBJ1-6, with 7 bases that match TRBD1. The CDR3 runs 16 residues. V lost 2 bases to trimming and J lost 7 bases; unmatched junction nucleotides: 8. CDR1 and CDR2 from the germline V gene are MNHEY and SMNVEV (reference sequence). DNA of the CDR3: TGTGCCAGCAGTTTACTGGGACAGTTGGAGAATTCACCCCTCCACTTT. Encoded protein: CASSLLGQLENSPLHF.

This chain links TRBV5-1 with TRBJ2-5; a weak D match, TRBD2 (5 bases). Looked up from germline, CDR1 is SGHRS and CDR2 is YFSETQ. The CDR3 runs 14 residues. Trimming removed 0 bases from V and 5 bases from J, with 11 bases in between. CDR3 region: CASSLALALETQYF. The CDR3 region has the DNA TGCGCCAGCAGCTTGGCTCTAGCATTGGAGACCCAGTACTTC.

This sequence joins TRBV3-1 (or the pseudogene TRBV3-2) and TRBJ1-3; D is ambiguous. CDR1 is LGHDT, CDR2 YNNKEL, per germline (reference sequence). CDR3 size: 14 residues. The V end lost 0 bases, the J end lost 0 bases, and 3 bases lay between the germline ends. The CDR3 bases are TGTGCCAGCAGCCAAGACTTCTCTGGAAACACCATATATTTT. This codes for CASSQDFSGNTIYF.